The clone carrying this T cell receptor (beta chain) was counted ten times or more. Its antigen is as yet unknown. Template material for amplifying TCR beta CDR3 regions consisted of RNA transcripts. An initial round of RT-PCR targeting the TCR CDR3 relied on the HTBI primer set. TCRdb independently ran MiXCR on the multiplex PCR reads; one entry per CDR3 protein. The data show 300,000 to 450,000 distinct CDR3 sequences, 15% seen once. The germline gives CDR1 LGHDT, CDR2 YNNKEL (reference sequence). Trimming left V 8 bases short and J 12 bases short, with 16 bases between. The CDR3 covers 11 residues. These data belong to a study of T cells in Graves' hyperthyroidism and ophthalmopathy. Study-wide background: The authors collected peripheral blood at initial diagnosis, before any treatment.

Study-wide points: A model using 13 V-J features told ophthalmopathy apart from stable hyperthyroidism.

The sequence derives from a woman aged 25-40 years with Graves' hyperthyroidism. V is TRBV3-1 and J is TRBJ1-1, with a tentative D call TRBD1 (6 bases). The sample was blood. CDR3 sequence (DNA): TGTGCCAGCGGACAGAGACCTAAAACTTTCTTT. This translates into CASGQRPKTFF.